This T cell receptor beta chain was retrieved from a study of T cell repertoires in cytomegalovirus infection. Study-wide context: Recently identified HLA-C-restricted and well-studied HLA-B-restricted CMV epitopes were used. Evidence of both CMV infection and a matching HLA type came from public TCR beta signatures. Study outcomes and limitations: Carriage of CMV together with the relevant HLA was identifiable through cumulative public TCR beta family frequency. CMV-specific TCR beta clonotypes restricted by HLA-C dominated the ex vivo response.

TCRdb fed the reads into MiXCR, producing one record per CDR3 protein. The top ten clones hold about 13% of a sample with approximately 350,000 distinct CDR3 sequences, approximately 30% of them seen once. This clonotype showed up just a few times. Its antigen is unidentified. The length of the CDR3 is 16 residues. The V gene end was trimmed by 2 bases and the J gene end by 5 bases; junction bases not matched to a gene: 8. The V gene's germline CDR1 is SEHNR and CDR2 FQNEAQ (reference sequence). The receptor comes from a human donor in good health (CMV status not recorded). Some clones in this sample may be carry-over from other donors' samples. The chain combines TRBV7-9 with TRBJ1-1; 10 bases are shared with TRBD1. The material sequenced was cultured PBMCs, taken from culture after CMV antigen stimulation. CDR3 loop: CASSLPGQGPGTEAFF. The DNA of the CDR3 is TGTGCCAGCAGCTTACCGGGACAGGGGCCGGGGACTGAAGCTTTCTTT.